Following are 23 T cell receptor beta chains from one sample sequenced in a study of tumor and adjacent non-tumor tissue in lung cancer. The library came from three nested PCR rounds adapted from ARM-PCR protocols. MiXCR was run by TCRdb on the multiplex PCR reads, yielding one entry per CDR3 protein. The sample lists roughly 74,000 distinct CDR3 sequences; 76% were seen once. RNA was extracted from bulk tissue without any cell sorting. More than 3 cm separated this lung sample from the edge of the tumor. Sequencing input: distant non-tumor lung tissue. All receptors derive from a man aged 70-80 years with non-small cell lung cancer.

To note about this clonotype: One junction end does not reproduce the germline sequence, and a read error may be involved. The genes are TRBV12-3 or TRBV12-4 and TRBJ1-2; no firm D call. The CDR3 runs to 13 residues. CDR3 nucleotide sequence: TGTGCCACCAGCCCGTCTGAGAACTATGGTTACTCCTTC. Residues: CATSPSENYGYSF.

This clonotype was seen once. CDR3 DNA sequence: TGTGCCAGCAGCCCGGGGGCAGTTGAACAAGAGACCCAGTACTTC. It specifies CASSPGAVEQETQYF. The chain uses TRBV11-2 and TRBJ2-5; D possibly matches TRBD1 or TRBD2 (6 bases each). Germline-derived CDR1 and CDR2 are SGHAT and FQNNGV. The CDR3 length is 15 residues. V was trimmed by 5 bases and J by 2 bases, leaving 15 bases between them.

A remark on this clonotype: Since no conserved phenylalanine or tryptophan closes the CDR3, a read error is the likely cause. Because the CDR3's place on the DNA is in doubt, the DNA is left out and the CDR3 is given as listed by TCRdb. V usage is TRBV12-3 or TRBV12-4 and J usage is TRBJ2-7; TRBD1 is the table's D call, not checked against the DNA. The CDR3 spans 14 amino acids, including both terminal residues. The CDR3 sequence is CASSLTGGASEQYI.

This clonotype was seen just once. The CDR3 sequence: CASSYPGLWDEQYF. The CDR3 DNA sequence: TGTGCCAGCAGCTACCCGGGCCTATGGGACGAGCAGTACTTC. J is TRBJ2-7 and V is TRBV7-2; no clear D gene. Germline lookup yields CDR1 SGHTA and CDR2 FQGNSA. V lost 4 bases and J 5 bases, leaving 15 bases between the germline ends. This CDR3 contains 14 residues.

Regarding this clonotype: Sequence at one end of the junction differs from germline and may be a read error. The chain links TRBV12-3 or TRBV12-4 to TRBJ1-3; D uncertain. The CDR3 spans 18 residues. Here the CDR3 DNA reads TGTGCCAGCACTCGTCCCGGGATAGGGATCGGCTCTGGAAACACTATATATTTT. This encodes CASTRPGIGIGSGNTIYF.

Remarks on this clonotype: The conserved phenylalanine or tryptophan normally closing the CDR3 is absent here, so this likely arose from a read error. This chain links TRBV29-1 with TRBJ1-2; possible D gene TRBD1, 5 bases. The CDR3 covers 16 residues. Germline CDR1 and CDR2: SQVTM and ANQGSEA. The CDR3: CSVEDSDADSPYGYTS. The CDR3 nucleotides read TGCAGTGTTGAAGACAGCGATGCTGACAGTCCCTATGGCTACACCTCC.

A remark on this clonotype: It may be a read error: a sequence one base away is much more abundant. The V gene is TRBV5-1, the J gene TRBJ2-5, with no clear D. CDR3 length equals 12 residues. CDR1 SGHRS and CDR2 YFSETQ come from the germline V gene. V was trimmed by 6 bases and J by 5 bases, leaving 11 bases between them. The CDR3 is CASKYSVETQYF. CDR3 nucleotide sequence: TGCGCCAGCAAGTACAGTGTGGAGACCCAGTACTTC.

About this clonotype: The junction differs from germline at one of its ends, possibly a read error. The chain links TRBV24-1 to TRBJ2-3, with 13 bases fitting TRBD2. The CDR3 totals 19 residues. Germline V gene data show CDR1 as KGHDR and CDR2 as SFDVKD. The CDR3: CATSDLSSTSGRPTDMQYF. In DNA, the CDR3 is TGTGCCACCAGTGATTTGTCTTCGACTAGCGGGAGGCCCACAGATATGCAGTATTTT.

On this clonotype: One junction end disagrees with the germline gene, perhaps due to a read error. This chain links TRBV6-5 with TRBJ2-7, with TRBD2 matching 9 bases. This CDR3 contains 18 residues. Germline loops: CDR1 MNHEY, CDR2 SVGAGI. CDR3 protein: CASSNSGLAGPPGSEQNF. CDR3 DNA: TGTGCCAGCAGTAACTCTGGGCTAGCGGGACCCCCAGGGTCCGAGCAGAACTTC.

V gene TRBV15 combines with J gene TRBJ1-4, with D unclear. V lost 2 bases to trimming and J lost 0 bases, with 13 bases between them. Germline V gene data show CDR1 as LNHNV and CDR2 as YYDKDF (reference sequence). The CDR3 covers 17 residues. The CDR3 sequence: CATSRIITVATNEKLFF. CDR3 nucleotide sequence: TGTGCCACCAGCAGAATAATCACGGTAGCAACTAATGAAAAACTGTTTTTT.

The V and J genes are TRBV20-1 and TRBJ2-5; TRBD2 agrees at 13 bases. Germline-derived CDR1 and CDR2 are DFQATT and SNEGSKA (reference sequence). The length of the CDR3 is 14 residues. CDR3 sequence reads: CSSGTSGVQETQYF. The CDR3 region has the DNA TGCAGCTCCGGGACTAGCGGGGTCCAAGAGACCCAGTACTTC.

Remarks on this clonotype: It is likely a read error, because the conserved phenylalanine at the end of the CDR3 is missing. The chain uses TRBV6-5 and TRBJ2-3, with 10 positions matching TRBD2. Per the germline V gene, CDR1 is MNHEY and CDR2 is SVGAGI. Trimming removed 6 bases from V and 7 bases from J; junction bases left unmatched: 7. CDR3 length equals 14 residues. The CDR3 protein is CASRLTSGANTQYL. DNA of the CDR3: TGTGCCAGCAGGCTCACTAGCGGGGCGAATACGCAGTATTTA.

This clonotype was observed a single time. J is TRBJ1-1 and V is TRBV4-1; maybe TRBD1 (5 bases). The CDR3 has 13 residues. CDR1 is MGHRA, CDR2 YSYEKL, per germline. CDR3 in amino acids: CVNSTQGGTEAFF. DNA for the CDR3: TGCGTCAATAGCACCCAGGGTGGCACTGAAGCTTTCTTT.

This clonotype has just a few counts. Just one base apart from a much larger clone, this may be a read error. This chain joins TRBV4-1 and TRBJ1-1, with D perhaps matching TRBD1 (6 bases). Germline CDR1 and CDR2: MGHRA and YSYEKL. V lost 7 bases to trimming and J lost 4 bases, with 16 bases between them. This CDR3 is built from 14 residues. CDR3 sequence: CASNQEGQSTEAFF. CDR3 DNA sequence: TGCGCCAGCAACCAGGAGGGACAATCCACTGAAGCTTTCTTT.

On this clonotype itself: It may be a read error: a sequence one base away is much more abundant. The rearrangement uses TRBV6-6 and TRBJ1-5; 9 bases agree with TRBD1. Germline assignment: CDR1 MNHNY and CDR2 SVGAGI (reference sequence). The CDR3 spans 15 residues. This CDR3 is CVSSITGGFNQPQHF. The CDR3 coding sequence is TGTGTCAGCAGTATCACAGGGGGCTTCAATCAGCCCCAGCATTTT.

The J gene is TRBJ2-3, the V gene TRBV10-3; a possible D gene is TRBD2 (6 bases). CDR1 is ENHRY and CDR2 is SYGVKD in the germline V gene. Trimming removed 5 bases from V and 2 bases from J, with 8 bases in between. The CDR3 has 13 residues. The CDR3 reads CAISTGDTDTQYF. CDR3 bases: TGTGCCATCAGTACGGGGGACACAGATACGCAGTATTTT.

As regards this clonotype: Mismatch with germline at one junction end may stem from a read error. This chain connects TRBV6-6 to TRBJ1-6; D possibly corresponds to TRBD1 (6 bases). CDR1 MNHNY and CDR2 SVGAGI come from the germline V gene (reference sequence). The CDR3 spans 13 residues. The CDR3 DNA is TGTGCCAACAGTTATTCCGACAGGACACCCCTCCACTTT. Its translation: CANSYSDRTPLHF.

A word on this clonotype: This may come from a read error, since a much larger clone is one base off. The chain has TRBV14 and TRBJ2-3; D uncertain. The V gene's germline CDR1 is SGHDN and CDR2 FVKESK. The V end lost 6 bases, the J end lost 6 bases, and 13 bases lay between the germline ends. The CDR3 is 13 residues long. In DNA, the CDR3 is TGTGCCAGCAGTAGGAACCCCGGGGATACGCAGTATTTT. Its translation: CASSRNPGDTQYF.

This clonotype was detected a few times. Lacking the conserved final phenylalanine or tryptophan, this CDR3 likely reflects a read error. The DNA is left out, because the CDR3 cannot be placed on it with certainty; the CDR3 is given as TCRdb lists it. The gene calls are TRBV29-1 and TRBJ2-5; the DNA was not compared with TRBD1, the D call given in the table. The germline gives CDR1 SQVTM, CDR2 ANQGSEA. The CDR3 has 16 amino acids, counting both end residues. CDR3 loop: CSAKPYLQTGQETHHI.

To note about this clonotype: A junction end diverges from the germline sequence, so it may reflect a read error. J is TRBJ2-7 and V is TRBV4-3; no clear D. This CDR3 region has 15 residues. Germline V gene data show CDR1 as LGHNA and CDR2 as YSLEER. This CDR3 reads CPSSQDQMGYYEQYF. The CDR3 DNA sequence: TGCCCCAGCAGCCAAGATCAGATGGGATACTACGAGCAGTATTTC.

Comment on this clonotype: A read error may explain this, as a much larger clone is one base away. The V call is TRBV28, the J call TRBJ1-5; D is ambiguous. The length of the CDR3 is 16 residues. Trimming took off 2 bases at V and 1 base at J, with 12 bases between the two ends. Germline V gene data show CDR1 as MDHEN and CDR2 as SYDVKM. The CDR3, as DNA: TGTGCCAGCAGTTTAACTCTCACACCAAGCAATCAGCCCCAGCATTTT. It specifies CASSLTLTPSNQPQHF.

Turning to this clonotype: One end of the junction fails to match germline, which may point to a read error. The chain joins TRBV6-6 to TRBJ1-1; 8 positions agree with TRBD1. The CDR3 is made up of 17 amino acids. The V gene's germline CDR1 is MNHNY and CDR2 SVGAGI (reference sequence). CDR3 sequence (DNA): TGTGCCATCAGTAGAGCAGGGGGCGGTGTACGGAATACTGAAGCTTTCTTT. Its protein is CAISRAGGGVRNTEAFF.

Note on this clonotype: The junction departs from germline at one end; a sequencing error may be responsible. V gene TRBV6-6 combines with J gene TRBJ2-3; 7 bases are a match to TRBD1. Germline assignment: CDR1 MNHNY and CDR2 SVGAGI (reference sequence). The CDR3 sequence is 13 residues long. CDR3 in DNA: TGTACCAGCAGAAGAGGGGGCAGGGATACGCAGTATTTT. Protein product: CTSRRGGRDTQYF.